The present T cell receptor (beta chain) was sequenced within a study of regulatory dendritic cells for organ transplantation. For the study at large: Regulatory dendritic cells came from monocytes given vitamin D3 and IL-10. The study's findings and limits: Alloreactive memory CD8+ T cell pools varied considerably between individuals. Memory CD8+ T cells were the most oligoclonal; naive cells were highly diverse.

With regard to this clone: Its specificity is not known.

Germline CDR1 and CDR2: MNHEY and SMNVEV (reference sequence). Trimming took 5 bases from V and 3 from J; bases not matched to a gene: 18. This CDR3 has 18 amino acids. Sorted T cells were CFSE-labeled and cultured 4 to 5 days with allogeneic regulatory or mature dendritic cells at 1:10. FACS sorted CD4+ or CD8+ T cells into CD45RA+ naive and CD45RO+ memory. Only in-frame clones appear in the TCRdb table, and some are missing; sequencing was by immunoSEQ multiplex PCR. Of approximately 10,000 clones detected, 60% to 85% appear once; the ten largest clones hold about 2.6%. The sequenced sample was memory CD4+ T cells from blood cultured with regulatory dendritic cells. The subset was: CD45RO+ memory T cells. This chain joins TRBV27 and TRBJ1-2; 7 bases agree with TRBD1. The receptor's source is a human donor in good health. The CDR3 DNA reads TGTGCCAGCAGTCCCACAACAGGGGTAGGAGGATGGGACTATGGCTACACCTTC. As protein: CASSPTTGVGGWDYGYTF.